Below are 11 T cell receptor beta chains sequenced from a single sample in a study of OX40 agonist ivuxolimab in advanced cancers. The table came from immunoSEQ multiplex PCR; TCRdb's copy has only in-frame clones and leaves some out. The sample contains 50,000 to 65,000 clones, roughly 89% of which appear only once. Sample: CD4+ or CD8+ T cells sorted from blood, taken in a trial of the OX40 agonist ivuxolimab. These receptors all come from an adult with an advanced solid tumor such as melanoma, head and neck, liver or kidney cancer.

The chain employs TRBV5-8 and TRBJ1-1; no reliable D call. The CDR3 sequence is 13 residues long. V was pared by 7 bases and J by 5 bases, with 15 bases between. Looked up from germline, CDR1 is SGHTS and CDR2 is YDEGEE. DNA of the CDR3: TGTGCCAGCTCCCCGAGATCAAGAACTGAAGCTTTCTTT. It specifies CASSPRSRTEAFF.

Here the CDR3 reads CASSPSGTGGPTDTQYF. As DNA, the CDR3 is TGTGCCAGCAGCCCGTCCGGGACAGGGGGACCCACAGATACGCAGTATTTT. The rearrangement joins TRBV5-4 to TRBJ2-3; 11 bases fit TRBD1. J was trimmed by 2 bases and V by 4 bases; bases with no gene match: 9. CDR3 length: 17 residues. CDR1 SGHNT and CDR2 YYREEE come from the germline V gene (reference sequence). The full variable domain, with the rest looked up from reference TRBV5-4 and TRBJ2-3, is ETGVTQSPTHLIKTRGQQVTLRCSSQSGHNTVSWYQQALGQGPQFIFQYYREEENGRGNFPPRFSGLQFPNYSSELNVNALELDDSALYLCASSPSGTGGPTDTQYFGPGTRLTVL.

V and J are TRBV7-3 and TRBJ2-5, with D perhaps TRBD1 (5 bases). CDR1 and CDR2 (germline): SGHTA, FQGTGA. The CDR3 is 17 amino acids. The V end was cut by 2 bases, the J end by 2 bases, with 18 bases between. The CDR3 loop is CASSLPQGLLPQETQYF. In DNA, the CDR3 is TGTGCCAGCAGCTTACCGCAGGGCCTACTCCCACAAGAGACCCAGTACTTC.

This chain's CDR3 is CASSSTSRGETQYF. CDR3 bases: TGTGCCAGCAGCTCCACGAGTCGCGGGGAGACCCAGTACTTC. This chain connects TRBV7-6 to TRBJ2-5; tentative D call: TRBD2 (5 bases). Trimming removed 4 bases at V and 5 bases at J, with 14 bases between. Germline CDR1 reads SGHVS; CDR2 reads FNYEAQ. This CDR3 spans 14 amino acids.

The chain is built from TRBV30 and TRBJ1-1; D is unresolved. This CDR3 region has 16 residues. The germline CDR1 and CDR2 sequences are GTSNPN and SVGIG (reference sequence). Deletions cut 0 bases from V and 6 bases from J, with 20 bases between. The CDR3 sequence: CAWSVQYRVLGAEAFF. CDR3 DNA sequence: TGTGCCTGGAGTGTACAGTATCGGGTACTCGGAGCTGAAGCTTTCTTT.

The chain recombines TRBV5-4 with TRBJ1-3; D is unclear. Per the germline V gene, CDR1 is SGHNT and CDR2 is YYREEE (reference sequence). Trimming left V 5 bases short and J 0 bases short, with 12 bases between. This CDR3 comprises 15 residues. CDR3 DNA: TGTGCCAGCAGTCCTGCGGTCAACTCTGGAAACACCATATATTTT. It yields the protein CASSPAVNSGNTIYF.

This chain links TRBV28 with TRBJ2-3; 12 bases fit TRBD2. Germline assignment: CDR1 MDHEN and CDR2 SYDVKM. There are 17 residues in the CDR3. V was clipped by 6 bases and J by 5 bases; unmatched bases: 12. As DNA, the CDR3 is TGTGCCAGCAGCACCCCCCAACTAGCGGGGGGTCAAGATACGCAGTATTTT. Translated, it gives CASSTPQLAGGQDTQYF. Full variable domain (remainder filled in from reference TRBV28 and TRBJ2-3): DVKVTQSSRYLVKRTGEKVFLECVQDMDHENMFWYRQDPGLGLRLIYFSYDVKMKEKGDIPEGYSVSREKKERFSLILESASTNQTSMYLCASSTPQLAGGQDTQYFGPGTRLTVL.

This chain connects TRBV6-1 to TRBJ1-5; 9 nucleotides align to TRBD1. CDR1 and CDR2 from the germline V gene are MNHNS and SASEGT. Trimming removed 2 bases from V and 7 bases from J; junction bases left unmatched: 6. The CDR3 is 15 residues long. CDR3 DNA sequence: TGTGCCAGCAGTGAACTTAGGACAGGGGCACAGCCCCAGCATTTT. This gives the protein CASSELRTGAQPQHF.

CDR3 protein: CAWSVEIARRSKNIQYF. As DNA, the CDR3 is TGTGCCTGGAGTGTAGAAATAGCACGGAGGTCCAAAAACATTCAGTACTTC. The gene calls are TRBV30 and TRBJ2-4; tentatively, D is TRBD2 (5 bases). This CDR3 has 17 amino acids. V was shortened by 0 bases and J by 2 bases, with 17 bases between the two germline ends. Germline CDR1 is GTSNPN and CDR2 is SVGIG (reference sequence). Full variable domain (outside the CDR3, taken from reference TRBV30 and TRBJ2-4): SQTIHQWPATLVQPVGSPLSLECTVEGTSNPNLYWYRQAAGRGLQLLFYSVGIGQISSEVPQNLSASRPQDRQFILSSKKLLLSDSGFYLCAWSVEIARRSKNIQYFGAGTRLSVL.

This clone was observed a single time. The chain combines TRBV19 with TRBJ2-6; D possibly corresponds to TRBD1 (5 bases). This CDR3 has 16 residues. Between the trimmed V and J ends, which lost 5 bases and 5 bases, there was a span of 16 bases. Germline lookup yields CDR1 LNHDA and CDR2 SQIVND (reference sequence). The CDR3 bases are TGTGCCAGTAGTGCAACTCCAGGGTCTAGGGCCAACGTCCTGACTTTC. It specifies CASSATPGSRANVLTF.

This clone was found once. The V gene is TRBV5-1, the J gene TRBJ2-5; D gene uncertain. CDR3 length: 13 amino acids. Between the trimmed V and J ends, which lost 0 bases and 8 bases, there was a span of 11 bases. The V gene's germline CDR1 is SGHRS and CDR2 YFSETQ. The CDR3 protein is CASSLGPPDTQYF. The CDR3 DNA follows: TGCGCCAGCAGCTTGGGGCCCCCGGATACCCAGTACTTC.